Shown below are 14 T cell receptor beta chains from a single sample sequenced in a study of beta chain features in type 1 diabetes. Study outcomes and limitations: When Type 1 diabetes patients were examined, their TCRB CDR3s proved moderately but significantly shorter in all four CD4+ subsets.

No antigen has been assigned to these receptors. What was sequenced were expressed TCRB transcripts, since all of the isolated RNA had been reverse transcribed. Produced via immunoSEQ multiplex PCR; TCRdb's table is partial and in-frame only. The data show 300,000 to 450,000 clones, over 9% seen once. The sample comprised central memory CD4+ T cells from blood. All receptors come from a man under 40 with type 1 diabetes.

V is TRBV6-1 and J is TRBJ1-5; no firm D call. Looked up from germline, CDR1 is MNHNS and CDR2 is SASEGT. V was pared by 6 bases and J by 2 bases, with 8 bases between. CDR3 length: 13 residues. The CDR3 coding sequence is TGTGCCAGCAGACTGGAGGGCAATCAGCCCCAGCATTTT. It specifies CASRLEGNQPQHF.

V gene TRBV15 combines with J gene TRBJ2-5, with D perhaps being TRBD1 or TRBD2 (6 bases each). Trimming took off 5 bases at V and 4 bases at J, with 11 bases between the two ends. Germline CDR1 LNHNV, CDR2 YYDKDF (reference sequence). The CDR3 spans 13 residues. The CDR3 DNA is TGTGCCACCAGCCTCCGGGGGCTAGAGACCCAGTACTTC. It specifies CATSLRGLETQYF. Looking up the rest from reference TRBV15 and TRBJ2-5 gives the full variable domain: DAMVIQNPRYQVTQFGKPVTLSCSQTLNHNVMYWYQQKSSQAPKLLFHYYDKDFNNEADTPDNFQSRRPNTSFCFLDIRSPGLGDTAMYLCATSLRGLETQYFGPGTRLLVL.

This chain connects TRBV28 to TRBJ1-1; no clear D gene. V lost 6 bases and J lost 1, with 9 bases in between. This CDR3 spans 13 amino acids. Germline lookup yields CDR1 MDHEN and CDR2 SYDVKM. This CDR3 reads CASRVDGNTEAFF. The CDR3 nucleotides read TGTGCCAGCAGAGTAGACGGGAACACTGAAGCTTTCTTT.

This sequence joins TRBV27 and TRBJ1-5; 12 nucleotides agree with TRBD1. Trimming took 6 bases from V and 6 from J; bases not matched to a gene: 9. The CDR3 sequence is 16 residues long. Germline CDR1 MNHEY, CDR2 SMNVEV (reference sequence). The CDR3: CASRRGGTGGSQPQHF. CDR3 coding DNA: TGTGCCAGCAGGAGGGGTGGGACAGGGGGCTCTCAGCCCCAGCATTTT.

The CDR3: CASSPLAGGSREQYF. CDR3 sequence (DNA): TGTGCCAGCAGCCCACTAGCGGGAGGGTCCCGCGAGCAGTACTTC. J is TRBJ2-7 and V is TRBV5-4; 13 bases line up with TRBD2. The CDR3 loop spans 15 amino acids. V was pared by 4 bases and J by 6 bases, with 7 bases of the junction left unmatched. From germline, CDR1 is SGHNT and CDR2 YYREEE (reference sequence). Full variable domain (rest looked up from reference TRBV5-4 and TRBJ2-7): ETGVTQSPTHLIKTRGQQVTLRCSSQSGHNTVSWYQQALGQGPQFIFQYYREEENGRGNFPPRFSGLQFPNYSSELNVNALELDDSALYLCASSPLAGGSREQYFGPGTRLTVT.

The chain couples TRBV5-1 to TRBJ1-4; the D gene is possibly TRBD1 (5 bases). V was cut by 4 bases and J by 8 bases, with 15 bases left in between. Germline values: CDR1 SGHRS, CDR2 YFSETQ. This CDR3 spans 14 amino acids. The CDR3 loop reads CASSLFQGTEKLFF. CDR3 nucleotides: TGCGCCAGCAGCCTCTTTCAAGGGACCGAAAAACTGTTTTTT.

The CDR3 DNA reads TGTGCCAGCAGCTTGTTCCCTGGGGAGCTGTTTTTT. Residues: CASSLFPGELFF. The chain employs TRBV5-4 and TRBJ2-2; D uncertain. CDR3 length equals 12 residues. Trimming removed 1 base from V and 8 bases from J, with 6 bases in between. Germline V CDR1 and CDR2: SGHNT, YYREEE (reference sequence).

The genes are TRBV28 and TRBJ2-7; TRBD2 matches at 7 bases. The length of the CDR3 is 14 residues. The V gene end was trimmed by 6 bases and the J gene end by 3 bases; junction bases not matched to a gene: 8. Germline lookup yields CDR1 MDHEN and CDR2 SYDVKM. The CDR3 protein is CASSRQWDYYEQYF. For the CDR3, the DNA is TGTGCCAGCAGCAGACAGTGGGACTACTACGAGCAGTACTTC.

V gene TRBV11-2 combines with J gene TRBJ1-5; 9 bases map to TRBD1. The CDR3 is 17 amino acids. J lost 5 bases, V lost 4 bases, and 12 bases had no gene match. Germline values: CDR1 SGHAT, CDR2 FQNNGV. The CDR3 DNA sequence: TGTGCCAGCAGCTCAGTGGCCGGGACAGGGAGTTATCAGCCCCAGCATTTT. Translating gives CASSSVAGTGSYQPQHF. Complete variable domain (other parts from reference TRBV11-2 and TRBJ1-5): EAGVAQSPRYKIIEKRQSVAFWCNPISGHATLYWYQQILGQGPKLLIQFQNNGVVDDSQLPKDRFSAERLKGVDSTLKIQPAKLEDSAVYLCASSSVAGTGSYQPQHFGDGTRLSIL.

There are a few counts of this clone. The V call is TRBV6-1, the J call TRBJ2-3, with 12 bases matching TRBD2. CDR1 MNHNS and CDR2 SASEGT come from the germline V gene. CDR3 length: 15 residues. Germline trimming cut 10 bases from V and 1 base from J; bases unmatched to any gene: 6. In DNA form, the CDR3 reads TGTGCCATCACTGGACTAGCGGGACGCACAGATACGCAGTATTTT. This translates into CAITGLAGRTDTQYF.

The chain couples TRBV5-6 to TRBJ2-3; either TRBD1 or TRBD2 may fit D (5 bases each). The V and J ends lost 7 bases and 5 bases respectively, with 14 bases between them. Germline V gene lookup returns CDR1 SGHDT and CDR2 YYEEEE. The CDR3 has 13 residues. The CDR3, as DNA: TGTGCCAGCGTTTCGAGGGGCGGAGATACGCAGTATTTT. Translation gives CASVSRGGDTQYF.

This clone was counted between two and nine times. Other DNA sequences from this sample encode an identical CDR3 as well. The chain recombines TRBV7-7 with TRBJ2-3; D not certain. Trimming stripped 1 base from V and 0 bases from J, with 8 bases between. CDR1 is SSHAT and CDR2 is FNYEAQ in the germline V gene (reference sequence). This CDR3 spans 15 amino acids. CDR3: CASSLGGVSTDTQYF. CDR3 DNA sequence: TGTGCCAGCAGCTTAGGAGGTGTTAGCACAGATACGCAGTATTTT.

This clone was observed a few times. This sequence joins TRBV11-2 and TRBJ1-2; D call uncertain. This CDR3 has 12 residues. Germline V gene data show CDR1 as SGHAT and CDR2 as FQNNGV. V gave up 2 bases and J gave up 8 bases, with 9 bases separating them. The CDR3 region is CASSLFARGYTF. The CDR3 DNA sequence: TGTGCCAGCAGCTTATTTGCTAGGGGCTACACCTTC.

This clone was found many times. The J gene is TRBJ2-5, the V gene TRBV9; D is undetermined. With 0 bases removed from V and 4 bases from J, the gap between germline ends came to 4 bases. Germline values: CDR1 SGDLS, CDR2 YYNGEE. This CDR3 contains 12 residues. This CDR3 reads CASSVEAETQYF. In nucleotides, the CDR3 is TGTGCCAGCAGCGTAGAGGCAGAGACCCAGTACTTC. Using reference TRBV9 and TRBJ2-5 for the parts outside the CDR3, the full variable domain is DSGVTQTPKHLITATGQRVTLRCSPRSGDLSVYWYQQSLDQGLQFLIQYYNGEERAKGNILERFSAQQFPDLHSELNLSSLELGDSALYFCASSVEAETQYFGPGTRLLVL.